This T cell receptor (beta chain) stems from a study of early T cells in non-severe SARS-CoV-2 infection. Overall study: Alpha and beta chains were unpaired, from unsorted whole-blood bulk RNA.

This clonotype is labeled as medium-sized. TCRdb analysed the 5' RACE reads with MiXCR anew, one entry per CDR3 protein. The sample consists of 70,000 or so distinct CDR3 sequences, 12% of them appearing once. The J segment lost 5 bases and the V segment lost 5 bases, leaving 7 bases of the junction unmatched. The CDR3 extends over 14 amino acids. CDR1 and CDR2 (germline): SEHNR, FQNEAQ (reference sequence). This receptor was identified in an adult who was a healthcare worker with PCR-confirmed SARS-CoV-2 infection or an uninfected control (not recorded which). The specimen sequenced was whole blood. J is TRBJ2-7 and V is TRBV7-9, with 9 positions matching TRBD2. CDR3 amino acids: CASSEGLAGHEQYF. CDR3 in DNA: TGTGCCAGCAGCGAGGGACTAGCCGGGCACGAGCAGTACTTC.